Listed here are 12 T cell receptor beta chains from one sample, sequenced in a study of T cell clusters in autoimmune cytopenias. TRB was amplified from about 260 ng of peripheral blood genomic DNA per sample. TRB rearrangements were amplified by touch-down multiplex PCR with mixed TRB-A/B primers. TCRdb re-analyzed the multiplex PCR reads; it lists each CDR3 protein once, without DNA. Its listing shows about 7,300 distinct CDR3 sequences. The same sample was also studied in work on T cell repertoires in aging, cancer and after chemotherapy.

What was sequenced was peripheral blood. The receptors here all came from a human donor in good health.

The V gene is TRBV6-5, the J gene TRBJ1-3; TCRdb returns TRBD1, unconfirmable since there is no DNA. The length of the CDR3 is 18 residues. The germline V gene has CDR1 MNHEY and CDR2 SVGAGI. The CDR3 is CASNPGQGAPFSGNTIYF.

The chain combines TRBV27 with TRBJ2-3; TCRdb picks TRBD1, but there is no DNA to check that call. This CDR3 is 14 amino acids long. Germline V lookup: CDR1 MNHEY, CDR2 SMNVEV (reference sequence). CDR3 amino acids: CASSLRDRDRTQYF.

Its frequency marks this clonotype as medium-sized (0.01 to 0.1%). The V call is TRBV19, the J call TRBJ2-3; the D call of TRBD2 rests on TCRdb alone, since no DNA is present to check it. The germline gives CDR1 LNHDA, CDR2 SQIVND (reference sequence). The CDR3 contains 16 residues. The CDR3 here is CASSGPTSGGGDTQYF.

Judged by frequency, this clonotype is medium-sized. The CDR3 protein is CASSFEQGVGELFF. The chain links TRBV11-1 to TRBJ2-2; lacking DNA, the TRBD1 call made by TCRdb goes unchecked. This CDR3 comprises 14 residues. Germline V gene data show CDR1 as SGHAT and CDR2 as FQDESV (reference sequence).

V usage is TRBV6-2 or TRBV6-3 and J usage is TRBJ2-2; the D call from TCRdb, TRBD1, cannot be confirmed without DNA. The CDR3 consists of 16 residues. CDR1 and CDR2 from the germline V gene are MNHEY and SVGEGT. Here the CDR3 reads CASRLRDRGNTGELFF.

By frequency, this clonotype registers medium-sized (0.01 to 0.1%). The CDR3 sequence: CASSYRGRGGNEQFF. The chain is built from TRBV6-5 and TRBJ2-1; TCRdb gives TRBD1 as the D gene, but with no DNA this cannot be confirmed. CDR3 length: 15 amino acids. Germline V gives CDR1 MNHEY, CDR2 SVGAGI.

This chain joins TRBV6-5 and TRBJ2-7. Germline CDR1 and CDR2: MNHEY and SVGAGI. The CDR3 covers 13 residues. CDR3 region: CVSSYGRSYEQYF.

The genes are TRBV5-1 and TRBJ1-1. The CDR3 extends over 15 amino acids. Germline V gene data show CDR1 as SGHRS and CDR2 as YFSETQ. The CDR3 spells CASSPTIIMNTEAFF.

This chain connects TRBV30 to TRBJ1-1; there is no DNA to check the TCRdb D call of TRBD1. This CDR3 is 14 amino acids long. The germline gives CDR1 GTSNPN, CDR2 SVGIG (reference sequence). The CDR3 sequence: CAWSVGQGDTEAFF.

This chain connects TRBV12-3 or TRBV12-4 to TRBJ2-2; TCRdb lists TRBD1, though no DNA is available to test this call. CDR3 length equals 16 residues. CDR3 sequence reads: CASSNRDRVNTGELFF.

By frequency, this clonotype registers medium-sized. The chain carries TRBV30 and TRBJ2-1; the D call from TCRdb, TRBD2, cannot be confirmed without DNA. Germline V lookup: CDR1 GTSNPN, CDR2 SVGIG (reference sequence). CDR3 length: 13 amino acids. CDR3 sequence reads: CAWSETSENEQFF.

This clonotype is called medium-sized based on its frequency. V gene TRBV6-5 combines with J gene TRBJ2-3; TCRdb selects TRBD2, and the lack of DNA leaves this call unchecked. The CDR3 is 16 amino acids. Germline loops: CDR1 MNHEY, CDR2 SVGAGI. The chain's CDR3 is CASSYSTGASTDTQYF.